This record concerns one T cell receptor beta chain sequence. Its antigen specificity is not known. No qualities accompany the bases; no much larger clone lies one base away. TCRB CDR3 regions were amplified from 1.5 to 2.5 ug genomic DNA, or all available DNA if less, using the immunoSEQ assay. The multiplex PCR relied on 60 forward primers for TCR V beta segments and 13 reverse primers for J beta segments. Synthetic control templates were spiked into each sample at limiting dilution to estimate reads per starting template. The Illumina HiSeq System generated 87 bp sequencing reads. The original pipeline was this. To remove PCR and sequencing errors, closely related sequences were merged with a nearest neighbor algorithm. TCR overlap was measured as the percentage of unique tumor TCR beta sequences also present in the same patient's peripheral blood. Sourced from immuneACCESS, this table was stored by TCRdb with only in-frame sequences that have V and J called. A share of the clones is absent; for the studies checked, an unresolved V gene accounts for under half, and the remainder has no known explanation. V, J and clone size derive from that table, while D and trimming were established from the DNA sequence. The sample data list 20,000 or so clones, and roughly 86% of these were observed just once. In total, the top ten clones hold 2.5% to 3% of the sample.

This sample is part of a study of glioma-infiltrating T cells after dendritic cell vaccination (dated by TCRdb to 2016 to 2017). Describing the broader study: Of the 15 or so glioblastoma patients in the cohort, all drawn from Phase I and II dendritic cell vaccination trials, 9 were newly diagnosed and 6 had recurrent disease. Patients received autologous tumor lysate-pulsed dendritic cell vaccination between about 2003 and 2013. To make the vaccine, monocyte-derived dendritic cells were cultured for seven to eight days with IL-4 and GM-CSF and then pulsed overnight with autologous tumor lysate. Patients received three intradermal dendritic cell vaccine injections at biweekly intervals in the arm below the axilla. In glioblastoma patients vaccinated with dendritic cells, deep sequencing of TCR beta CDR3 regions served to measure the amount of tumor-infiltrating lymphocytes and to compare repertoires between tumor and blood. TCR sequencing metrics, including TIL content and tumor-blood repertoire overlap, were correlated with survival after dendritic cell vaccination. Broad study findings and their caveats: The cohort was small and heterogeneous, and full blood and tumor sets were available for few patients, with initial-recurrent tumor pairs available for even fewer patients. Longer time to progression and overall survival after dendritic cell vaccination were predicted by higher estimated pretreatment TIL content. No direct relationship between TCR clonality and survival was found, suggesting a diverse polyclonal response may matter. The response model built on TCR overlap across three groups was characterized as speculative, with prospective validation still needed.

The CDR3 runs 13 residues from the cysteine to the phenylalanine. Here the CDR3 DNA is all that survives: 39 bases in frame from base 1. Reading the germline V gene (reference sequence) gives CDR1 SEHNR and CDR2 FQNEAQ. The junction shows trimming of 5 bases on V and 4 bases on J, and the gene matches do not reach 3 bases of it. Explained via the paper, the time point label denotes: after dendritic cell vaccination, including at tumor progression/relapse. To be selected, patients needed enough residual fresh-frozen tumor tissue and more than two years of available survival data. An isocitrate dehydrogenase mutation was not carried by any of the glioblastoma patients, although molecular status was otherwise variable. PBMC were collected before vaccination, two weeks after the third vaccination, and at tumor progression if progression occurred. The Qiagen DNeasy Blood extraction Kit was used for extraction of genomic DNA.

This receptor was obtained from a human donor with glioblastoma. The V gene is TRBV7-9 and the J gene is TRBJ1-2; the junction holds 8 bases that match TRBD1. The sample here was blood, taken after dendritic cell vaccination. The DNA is TGTGCCAGCAGCACTACAGGGGGCTATGGCTACACCTTC. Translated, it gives CASSTTGGYGYTF.